The 18 T cell receptor beta chains in this list originate from one sample, sequenced in a study of spatial heterogeneity in lung cancer. TCRdb re-called the 5' RACE reads through MiXCR, storing one row per CDR3 protein. The repertoire holds about 11,000 distinct CDR3 sequences, with roughly 3.5% as singletons. Time point: sample taken at primary tumor resection. Unsorted whole RNA from tumor, nontumor lung or frozen PBMC underwent sequencing. The source material was PBMCs, sampled at surgery. The receptor set was obtained from a female donor with early-stage non-small cell lung cancer.

The sample holds many counts of this clonotype. The library was designed around alpha chains, so this beta chain is a stray read whose abundance carries little weight. The rearrangement joins TRBV6-5 to TRBJ2-3; 8 bases are shared with TRBD2. The CDR3 is 16 amino acids. The germline V gene encodes CDR1 MNHEY and CDR2 SVGAGI. Losses at the gene ends were 0 bases for V and 4 bases for J; bases not matched to a gene: 6. The CDR3 DNA is TGTGCCAGCAGTTACTCGCGTACGGGGGGGGCAGATACGCAGTATTTT. Residues: CASSYSRTGGADTQYF.

This clonotype was recorded many times. Being off target in a library aimed at alpha chains, this beta chain has a size of little meaning. The genes are TRBV15 and TRBJ2-5; tentatively, D is TRBD1 or TRBD2 (5 bases each). The CDR3 runs to 11 residues. V lost 10 bases, J lost 7 bases, and 13 bases lay in between. Per the germline V gene, CDR1 is LNHNV and CDR2 is YYDKDF (reference sequence). DNA of the CDR3: TGTGCCATCGCCTCGAGGGGGACCCAGTACTTC. Its translation: CAIASRGTQYF.

The sample holds many counts of this clonotype. This beta chain turned up in a library designed for alpha chains; as an off-target read, its abundance says little. This chain links TRBV10-3 with TRBJ2-3, with 9 bases fitting TRBD1. Per germline, CDR1 ENHRY and CDR2 SYGVKD. The CDR3 sequence is 14 residues long. Losses at the gene ends were 10 bases for V and 1 base for J; bases not matched to a gene: 6. CDR3 bases: TGTGCCACTACACAGGGGGCCGGCACAGATACGCAGTATTTT. Residues: CATTQGAGTDTQYF.

This clonotype was picked up many times. Since the library was made to target alpha chains, this beta chain is a stray read and its abundance is not meaningful. The chain uses TRBV6-6 and TRBJ2-5, with TRBD1 matching 11 bases. In germline, CDR1 is MNHNY, CDR2 SVGAGI (reference sequence). The CDR3 contains 15 residues. The V gene end was trimmed by 5 bases and the J gene end by 4 bases; junction bases not matched to a gene: 6. The CDR3 sequence is CASSRGQGAAETQYF. CDR3 sequence (DNA): TGTGCCAGCAGTCGAGGACAGGGGGCGGCAGAGACCCAGTACTTC.

This clonotype has a count of ten or more. This beta chain represents an off-target read in a library built for alpha chains; its size is of limited meaning. The gene calls are TRBV7-2 and TRBJ2-1; 7 bases are shared with TRBD2. V gave up 1 base and J gave up 4 bases; unmatched junction bases: 1. Per the germline V gene, CDR1 is SGHTA and CDR2 is FQGNSA. The CDR3 runs to 14 residues. The CDR3 nucleotides are TGTGCCAGCAGCTTAGGGCGGGAGTACAATGAGCAGTTCTTC. This sequence encodes CASSLGREYNEQFF.

The table lists this clonotype with many counts. A library made for alpha chains picked up this beta chain off target, so its size means little. The rearrangement joins TRBV20-1 to TRBJ1-3, with D possibly being TRBD1 (6 bases). The CDR3 contains 18 residues. From germline, CDR1 is DFQATT and CDR2 SNEGSKA (reference sequence). The V end was cut by 6 bases, the J end by 0 bases, with 24 bases between. This chain's CDR3 is CSAQTGGSSIVSGNTIYF. Here the CDR3 DNA reads TGCAGTGCCCAAACGGGGGGCAGCTCTATTGTCTCTGGAAACACCATATATTTT.

This clonotype appeared a few times. In a library made to pick up alpha chains, this beta chain is a stray read with a size that means little. The gene calls are TRBV7-6 and TRBJ2-1; D not certain. The CDR3 is 13 amino acids. Trimming took 2 bases from V and 5 from J, leaving 7 bases between them. Per germline, CDR1 SGHVS and CDR2 FNYEAQ. CDR3 amino acids: CASSLRSDNEQFF. CDR3 sequence (DNA): TGTGCCAGCAGCTTACGGTCCGACAATGAGCAGTTCTTC.

There are many counts of this clonotype. This beta chain was picked up by a library intended for alpha chains and is off target, so its count carries little meaning. V and J are TRBV12-3 or TRBV12-4 and TRBJ1-3; tentative D call: TRBD1 (6 bases). V was pared by 2 bases and J by 4 bases, with 15 bases between. The CDR3 runs to 16 residues. For the CDR3, the DNA is TGTGCCAGCAGTTTATCCCAGGGGCCGGGGGGAAACACCATATATTTT. Its protein is CASSLSQGPGGNTIYF.

In this sample, this clonotype turned up a few times. This beta chain was picked up by a library intended for alpha chains and is off target, so its count carries little meaning. This chain links TRBV9 with TRBJ2-3, with 9 bases identical to TRBD1. CDR3 length equals 17 residues. The ends lost 0 bases at V and 3 bases at J; junction bases unmatched: 8. The germline gives CDR1 SGDLS, CDR2 YYNGEE. The CDR3 DNA is TGTGCCAGCAGCGTAGCTCCTTCGGGACAGGGTACAGATACGCAGTATTTT. Its translation: CASSVAPSGQGTDTQYF.

The sample holds many counts of this clonotype. The size of this beta chain means little, since it is a stray read in a library made for alpha chains. The genes are TRBV12-3 or TRBV12-4 and TRBJ1-3; 7 nucleotides line up with TRBD1. The length of the CDR3 is 15 residues. The V segment lost 3 bases and the J segment 3 bases; nucleotides outside the gene matches: 5. The CDR3 loop is CASSFLDRDGNTIYF. CDR3 coding DNA: TGTGCCAGCAGTTTCCTAGACAGGGATGGAAACACCATATATTTT.

This clonotype counts as large. This beta chain represents an off-target read in a library built for alpha chains; its size is of limited meaning. This chain joins TRBV12-3 or TRBV12-4 and TRBJ2-1, with D possibly being TRBD2 (6 bases). The CDR3 has 15 residues. V was shortened by 7 bases and J by 0 bases, with 13 bases between the two germline ends. CDR3 in DNA: TGTGCCAGCACTATGGACGGGGGCTCCTACAATGAGCAGTTCTTC. It specifies CASTMDGGSYNEQFF.

This clonotype has at least ten counts. This beta chain was picked up by a library intended for alpha chains and is off target, so its count carries little meaning. This chain joins TRBV7-2 and TRBJ1-2; TRBD1 matches at 7 bases. The CDR3 has 16 amino acids. Germline CDR1 and CDR2: SGHTA and FQGNSA. V shed 3 bases and J 6 bases; nucleotides not matched to a gene: 13. This CDR3 is CASSFGPGQMWNGYTF. The CDR3 nucleotides read TGTGCCAGCAGCTTTGGTCCGGGACAGATGTGGAATGGCTACACCTTC. Using reference TRBV7-2 and TRBJ1-2 for the parts outside the CDR3, the full variable domain is GAGVSQSPSNKVTEKGKDVELRCDPISGHTALYWYRQSLGQGLEFLIYFQGNSAPDKSGLPSDRFSAERTGGSVSTLTIQRTQQEDSAVYLCASSFGPGQMWNGYTFGSGTRLTVV.

Within the sample, this clonotype is medium-sized. This beta chain was picked up by a library intended for alpha chains and is off target, so its count carries little meaning. This chain uses TRBV20-1 with TRBJ2-1; 10 positions match TRBD1. Looked up from germline, CDR1 is DFQATT and CDR2 is SNEGSKA (reference sequence). Trimming cost V 6 bases and J 8 bases; bases outside gene matches: 7. The CDR3 runs to 13 residues. The CDR3 DNA reads as TGCAGTGCCAACCGGGACAGGGGCTATGAGCAGTTCTTC. It yields the protein CSANRDRGYEQFF.

This clonotype was seen a few times. This beta chain lies outside the target of a library built for alpha chains; its clone size means little. The V gene is TRBV27, the J gene TRBJ1-1; TRBD1 agrees at 8 bases. Germline lookup yields CDR1 MNHEY and CDR2 SMNVEV (reference sequence). This CDR3 is 15 amino acids long. J was trimmed by 2 bases and V by 5 bases; bases with no gene match: 7. The CDR3 loop is CASSRTGTGNTEAFF. As DNA, the CDR3 is TGTGCCAGCAGTAGAACCGGGACAGGAAACACTGAAGCTTTCTTT.

At least ten counts were recorded for this clonotype. This beta chain slipped into a library made for alpha chains as a stray read, so its size is not meaningful. V usage is TRBV15 and J usage is TRBJ1-5, with TRBD1 matching over 7 bases. After removal of 1 base from V and 2 bases from J, the junction contained 8 bases not matched to a gene. In germline, CDR1 is LNHNV, CDR2 YYDKDF (reference sequence). The CDR3 is 17 amino acids. DNA for the CDR3: TGTGCCACCAGCAGAGCTGAGGGGGCGCGAGGCAATCAGCCCCAGCATTTT. This encodes CATSRAEGARGNQPQHF.

This clonotype has a count of ten or more. Found in a library prepared for alpha chains, this beta chain is an off-target read, and its abundance has little meaning. The rearrangement links TRBV7-2 to TRBJ2-3; D uncertain. Trimming cost V 10 bases and J 0 bases, with 8 bases left between them. The CDR3 runs 12 residues. In germline, CDR1 is SGHTA, CDR2 FQGNSA. This CDR3 is CAKQISTDTQYF. The CDR3 region has the DNA TGTGCCAAACAGATAAGCACAGATACGCAGTATTTT.

The sample holds many counts of this clonotype. This beta chain turned up in a library designed for alpha chains; as an off-target read, its abundance says little. The genes are TRBV7-9 and TRBJ2-1; 14 nucleotides agree with TRBD2. This CDR3 region has 16 residues. Germline loops: CDR1 SEHNR, CDR2 FQNEAQ (reference sequence). The trim removed 1 base at V and 5 bases at J, leaving 1 base unmatched. CDR3 nucleotide sequence: TGTGCCAGCAGCTTAGGGACTAGCGGGAGGCACAATGAGCAGTTCTTC. Translated: CASSLGTSGRHNEQFF.

In its sample, this clonotype was seen many times. A library prepared for alpha chains yielded this beta chain as an off-target read; its size is of little meaning. The chain carries TRBV24-1 and TRBJ2-5, with D tentatively TRBD1 or TRBD2 (5 bases each). Trimming took 0 bases from V and 1 from J, leaving 5 bases between them. This CDR3 contains 14 residues. Per the germline V gene, CDR1 is KGHDR and CDR2 is SFDVKD. CDR3 sequence: CATSDLGGQETQYF. DNA for the CDR3: TGTGCCACCAGTGATTTGGGGGGCCAAGAGACCCAGTACTTC.